The T cell receptor (beta chain) described here comes from a study of blood T cell repertoires in COVID-19. The overall study: Some COVID-19 samples were acute and others convalescent; all came from the United States, Italy and Spain. Sample material is recorded as cDNA or gDNA derived from T cells, B-cell-depleted T cells, or PBMCs.

With 7 bases clipped from V and 6 bases from J, the junction kept 5 bases outside the gene matches. This CDR3 spans 13 amino acids. Germline-derived CDR1 and CDR2 are SQVTM and ANQGSEA. In the original analysis: Amplified reference gene primers provided the basis for estimating nucleated cell counts. The repertoire was sequenced with immunoSEQ multiplex PCR; TCRdb's copy has only in-frame clones and lacks some. The V and J calls and clone size are taken from that table; D and trimming were inferred from the DNA. The table includes approximately 230,000 clones, approximately 80% detected once. The sequencing input was peripheral blood. The sequence was obtained from a woman in her 40s with active or convalescent COVID-19. The chain links TRBV29-1 to TRBJ1-6; 8 bases map to TRBD1. CDR3 DNA: TGCAGCGCAGGACAGGGTGGTAATTCACCCCTCCACTTT. Translated, it gives CSAGQGGNSPLHF.